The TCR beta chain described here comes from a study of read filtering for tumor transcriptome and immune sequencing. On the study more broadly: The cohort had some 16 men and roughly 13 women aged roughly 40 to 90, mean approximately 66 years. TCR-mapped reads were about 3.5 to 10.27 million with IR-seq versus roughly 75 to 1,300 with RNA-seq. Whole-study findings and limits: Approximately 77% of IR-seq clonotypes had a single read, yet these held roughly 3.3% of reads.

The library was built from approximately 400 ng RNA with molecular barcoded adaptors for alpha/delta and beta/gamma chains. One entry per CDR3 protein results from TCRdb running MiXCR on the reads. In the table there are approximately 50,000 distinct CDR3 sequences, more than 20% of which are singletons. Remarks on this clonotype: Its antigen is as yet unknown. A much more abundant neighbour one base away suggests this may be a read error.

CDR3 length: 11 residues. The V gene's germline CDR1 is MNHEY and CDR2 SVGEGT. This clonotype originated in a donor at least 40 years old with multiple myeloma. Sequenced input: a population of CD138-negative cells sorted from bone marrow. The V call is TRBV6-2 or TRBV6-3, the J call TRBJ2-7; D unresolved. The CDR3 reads CASSWGGELYF. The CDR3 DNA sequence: TGTGCCAGCAGCTGGGGTGGCGAGCTGTACTTC.